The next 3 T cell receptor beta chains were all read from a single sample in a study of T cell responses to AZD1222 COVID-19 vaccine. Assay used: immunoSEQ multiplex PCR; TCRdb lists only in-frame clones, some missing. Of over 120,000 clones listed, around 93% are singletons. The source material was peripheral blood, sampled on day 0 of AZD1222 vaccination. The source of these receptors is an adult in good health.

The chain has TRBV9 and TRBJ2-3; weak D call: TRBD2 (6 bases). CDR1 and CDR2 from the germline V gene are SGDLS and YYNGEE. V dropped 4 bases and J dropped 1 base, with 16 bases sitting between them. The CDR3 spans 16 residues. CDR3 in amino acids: CASSPPQWGGTDTQYF. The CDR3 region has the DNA TGTGCCAGCAGCCCCCCCCAGTGGGGGGGCACAGATACGCAGTATTTT.

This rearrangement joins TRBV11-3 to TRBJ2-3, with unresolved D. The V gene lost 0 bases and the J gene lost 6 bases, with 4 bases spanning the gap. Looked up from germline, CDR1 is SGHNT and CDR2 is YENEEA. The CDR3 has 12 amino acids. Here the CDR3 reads CASSLDWDTQYF. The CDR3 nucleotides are TGTGCCAGCAGCTTAGACTGGGATACGCAGTATTTT.

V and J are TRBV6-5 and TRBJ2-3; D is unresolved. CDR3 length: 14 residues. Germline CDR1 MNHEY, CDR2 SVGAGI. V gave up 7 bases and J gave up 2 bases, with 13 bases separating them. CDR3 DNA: TGTGCCAGCACCCTGAATGAGGTCACAGATACGCAGTATTTT. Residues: CASTLNEVTDTQYF.